This is a list of T cell receptor beta chains from one sample in a study of neurological immune-mediated disorders. TCRdb recomputed calls from the 5' RACE reads with MiXCR, one row per CDR3 protein. The sample lists roughly 42,000 distinct CDR3 sequences, about 13% occurring once. Sequenced input: PBMCs. The source of these receptors is a young man in good health. Each CDR3 is given with its conserved first and last residue. D genes are given only for firm matches. Not all rows give a size; the values are once, few, many and, for expanded clones, a class.

>13|many|TRBJ2-3|TRBV10-1|-
TGCGCCAGCAGTAGAACGGTCGGAGATACGCAGTATTTT
CASSRTVGDTQYF
>16|few|TRBJ2-1|TRBV20-1|-
TGCAGTGCTAACCCCTTCTTTACGGGAGCCTCCGATGAGCAGTTCTTC
CSANPFFTGASDEQFF
>12|many|TRBJ1-1|TRBV10-3|-
TGTGCCACCGGGACAATTCTCGCTGAAGCTTTCTTT
CATGTILAEAFF
>19|-|TRBJ2-2|TRBV19|-
TGTGCCAGTAGTATCGGGGTCGGGAACGGGTACTCGAACACCGGGGAGCTGTTTTTT
CASSIGVGNGYSNTGELFF
>15|many|TRBJ2-1|TRBV7-3|-
TGTGCCAGCAGCCCCCTCCCGGGAGCCTACAATGAGCAGTTCTTC
CASSPLPGAYNEQFF
>12|many|TRBJ2-5|TRBV5-1|-
TGCGCCAGCAGCTTGATCCGAGAGACCCAGTACTTC
CASSLIRETQYF
>16|-|TRBJ2-1|TRBV3-1|TRBD2
TGTGCCAGCAGCACTAGGACTAGCGGGACGATCGATGAGCAGTTCTTC
CASSTRTSGTIDEQFF
>17|many|TRBJ2-5|TRBV20-1|TRBD2
TGCAGTGCTAGAGCGGGACTAGCGGGAGGAATGGGAGAGACCCAGTACTTC
CSARAGLAGGMGETQYF
>13|many|TRBJ2-1|TRBV11-2|TRBD2
TGTGCCACCTCGGGAGGGCCATACAATGAGCAGTTCTTC
CATSGGPYNEQFF
>15|many|TRBJ2-1|TRBV5-1|TRBD2
TGCGCCAGCAGCCAAAATCTAGCGGGGAGGAATGAGCAGTTCTTC
CASSQNLAGRNEQFF
>16|many|TRBJ2-7|TRBV10-3|TRBD2
TGTGCCATCAGGAGCGGGACTAGCGGGACTTCCTACGAGCAGTACTTC
CAIRSGTSGTSYEQYF
>16|many|TRBJ2-1|TRBV5-6|TRBD2
TGTGCCAGCAGCGGGGCGGGACTAGCGGGAGGTGATGAGCAGTTCTTC
CASSGAGLAGGDEQFF
>16|many|TRBJ2-5|TRBV5-4|TRBD1
TGTGCCAGCAGCTTGGCCCTAGGGACAGCCCAAGAGACCCAGTACTTC
CASSLALGTAQETQYF
>17|many|TRBJ2-2|TRBV7-9|-
TGTGCCAGCAGCCTGGGACGTTTAGGGTTCAACACCGGGGAGCTGTTTTTT
CASSLGRLGFNTGELFF
>15|many|TRBJ2-1|TRBV9|-
TGTGCCAGCAGCCGCGACTGGAGCTCCTACAATGAGCAGTTCTTC
CASSRDWSSYNEQFF
>15|many|TRBJ2-1|TRBV20-1|TRBD2
TGCAGTGCTAGCCAGCGGGAGAAGTCCTACAATGAGCAGTTCTTC
CSASQREKSYNEQFF
>14|many|TRBJ1-5|TRBV12-3/TRBV12-4|-
TGTGCCAGCAGTTCTCAGGGCGTCAATCAGCCCCAGCATTTT
CASSSQGVNQPQHF
>11|many|TRBJ2-5|TRBV20-1|-
TGCAGTGCCAGTGCGGGACGGACCCAGTACTTC
CSASAGRTQYF
>14|many|TRBJ2-2|TRBV12-3/TRBV12-4|-
TGTGCCAGCAGGACGGACCTCTGGACCGGGGAGCTGTTTTTT
CASRTDLWTGELFF
>16|many|TRBJ2-5|TRBV7-8|-
TGTGCCAGCGTGGAAACCCCTCGGGAGCTCGGAGAGACCCAGTACTTC
CASVETPRELGETQYF
>13|-|TRBJ2-4|TRBV10-3|-
TGTGCCATCGCTACGGGGCAGGGAAACATTCAGTACTTC
CAIATGQGNIQYF
>15|many|TRBJ2-7|TRBV27|TRBD1
TGTGCCAGCAGTCCCGAGGGGGCGTATTTGTTTGAGCAGTACTTC
CASSPEGAYLFEQYF